These 30 T cell receptor beta chains came from one sample sequenced in a study of OX40 agonist ivuxolimab in advanced cancers. Some clones are missing from TCRdb's copy, which holds only in-frame ones; the method was immunoSEQ multiplex PCR. The data contain some 97,000 clones, roughly 90% of them singletons. The sequences come from CD4+ or CD8+ T cells sorted from blood, collected in a trial of the OX40 agonist ivuxolimab. The receptors derive from an adult with an advanced solid tumor such as melanoma, head and neck, liver or kidney cancer.

V is TRBV5-4 and J is TRBJ2-3; the D is unclear. CDR1 and CDR2 from the germline V gene are SGHNT and YYREEE (reference sequence). The ends were cut back, 2 bases at V and 4 bases at J, with 11 bases in the middle. The length of the CDR3 is 14 residues. The CDR3 loop is CASSLGREADTQYF. The CDR3 DNA follows: TGTGCCAGCAGCTTAGGAAGGGAAGCAGATACGCAGTATTTT.

The chain uses TRBV9 and TRBJ2-1; TRBD2 aligns across 10 bases. J gave up 7 bases and V 0 bases, and 4 bases lay outside the gene matches. The CDR3 length is 15 residues. Germline lookup yields CDR1 SGDLS and CDR2 YYNGEE. CDR3 region: CASSVALAGVNEQFF. The CDR3 nucleotides are TGTGCCAGCAGCGTAGCGCTAGCGGGAGTGAATGAGCAGTTCTTC.

The chain is built from TRBV18 and TRBJ1-5; D gene uncertain. Germline CDR1 KGHSH, CDR2 LQKENI. The CDR3 totals 13 residues. V was trimmed by 6 bases and J by 4 bases, leaving 10 bases between them. The CDR3 DNA follows: TGTGCCAGCTCCGGGGAGAGAAATCAGCCCCAGCATTTT. Amino acids: CASSGERNQPQHF.

This clone was detected once. This chain connects TRBV2 to TRBJ2-7; 8 nucleotides agree with TRBD2. Germline loops: CDR1 SNHLY, CDR2 FYNNEI. With 8 bases clipped from V and 4 bases from J, the junction kept 1 base outside the gene matches. This CDR3 spans 11 amino acids. CDR3 residues: CASVAGYEQYF. CDR3 sequence (DNA): TGTGCCAGCGTAGCGGGGTACGAGCAGTACTTC. Full variable domain (outside the CDR3, taken from reference TRBV2 and TRBJ2-7): EPEVTQTPSHQVTQMGQEVILRCVPISNHLYFYWYRQILGQKVEFLVSFYNNEISEKSEIFDDQFSVERPDGSNFTLKIRSTKLEDSAMYFCASVAGYEQYFGPGTRLTVT.

The sample holds one count of this clone. V gene TRBV7-2 combines with J gene TRBJ2-7; D remains ambiguous. Trimming shortened V by 1 base and J by 0 bases, and 4 bases separated the two germline ends. CDR3 length: 13 residues. Germline lookup yields CDR1 SGHTA and CDR2 FQGNSA. This CDR3 reads CASSLGPSYEQYF. DNA for the CDR3: TGTGCCAGCAGCTTAGGGCCCTCCTACGAGCAGTACTTC.

V is TRBV14 and J is TRBJ2-5; TRBD2 agrees at 9 bases. There are 16 residues in the CDR3. The germline gives CDR1 SGHDN, CDR2 FVKESK. With 5 bases clipped from V and 3 bases from J, the junction kept 10 bases outside the gene matches. The CDR3: CASSAYQAGGKETQYF. CDR3 DNA sequence: TGTGCCAGCAGCGCATACCAAGCGGGAGGCAAAGAGACCCAGTACTTC.

The rearrangement links TRBV4-1 to TRBJ2-3; D is unresolved. This CDR3 comprises 12 residues. V was pared by 0 bases and J by 8 bases, with 6 bases between. Germline assignment: CDR1 MGHRA and CDR2 YSYEKL. CDR3 DNA sequence: TGCGCCAGCAGCCAAGATTGGCGTACGCAGTATTTT. Translating it yields CASSQDWRTQYF.

The chain has TRBV2 and TRBJ1-1; no reliable D call. The V gene's germline CDR1 is SNHLY and CDR2 FYNNEI. V dropped 5 bases and J dropped 8 bases, with 15 bases sitting between them. CDR3 length: 13 residues. For the CDR3, the DNA is TGTGCCAGCAGTTGGCCGGGGAGCCAGGAAGCTTTCTTT. It specifies CASSWPGSQEAFF.

V is TRBV7-9 and J is TRBJ2-3, with D possibly TRBD2 on 5 matching bases. The CDR3 runs to 17 residues. V lost 1 base and J lost 5, with 19 bases in between. Germline values: CDR1 SEHNR, CDR2 FQNEAQ (reference sequence). CDR3 residues: CASSLVSVREIGDTQYF. In DNA form, the CDR3 reads TGTGCCAGCAGCTTAGTGAGTGTGAGGGAGATTGGAGATACGCAGTATTTT.

The chain links TRBV28 to TRBJ2-3; a weak D match, TRBD2 (6 bases). The germline V gene has CDR1 MDHEN and CDR2 SYDVKM. CDR3 length equals 15 residues. The germline V and J ends were trimmed by 3 bases and 0 bases, with 10 bases remaining between them. The CDR3 nucleotides read TGTGCCAGCAGTTTGGGGGGACTCAGCACAGATACGCAGTATTTT. Its translation: CASSLGGLSTDTQYF.

The J gene is TRBJ2-3, the V gene TRBV7-2; 9 nucleotides match TRBD2. The CDR3 has 16 residues. Per the germline V gene, CDR1 is SGHTA and CDR2 is FQGNSA. With 5 bases clipped from V and 4 bases from J, the junction kept 10 bases outside the gene matches. CDR3 sequence reads: CASSPSGALRADTQYF. The DNA of the CDR3 is TGTGCCAGCAGCCCTAGCGGGGCCCTCAGGGCAGATACGCAGTATTTT. The full variable domain, completed using reference TRBV7-2 and TRBJ2-3, is GAGVSQSPSNKVTEKGKDVELRCDPISGHTALYWYRQSLGQGLEFLIYFQGNSAPDKSGLPSDRFSAERTGGSVSTLTIQRTQQEDSAVYLCASSPSGALRADTQYFGPGTRLTVL.

The chain uses TRBV28 and TRBJ2-7; tentative D call: TRBD2 (6 bases). The CDR3 is 12 residues long. Germline-derived CDR1 and CDR2 are MDHEN and SYDVKM. Trimming removed 6 bases from V and 6 bases from J, with 12 bases in between. The CDR3: CASRGTRFEQYF. CDR3 coding DNA: TGTGCCAGCAGAGGGACTCGTTTCGAGCAGTACTTC.

The V and J genes are TRBV15 and TRBJ2-2; D gene unclear. Per germline, CDR1 LNHNV and CDR2 YYDKDF (reference sequence). CDR3 length equals 12 residues. V was trimmed by 1 base and J by 4 bases, leaving 1 base between them. CDR3 sequence reads: CATSRATGELFF. For the CDR3, the DNA is TGTGCCACCAGCAGAGCCACCGGGGAGCTGTTTTTT.

This chain links TRBV28 with TRBJ2-6; 7 nucleotides align to TRBD2. The V gene end was trimmed by 6 bases and the J gene end by 3 bases; junction bases not matched to a gene: 5. Germline V gives CDR1 MDHEN, CDR2 SYDVKM. The CDR3 extends over 15 amino acids. The CDR3 loop is CASSGGRVGANVLTF. As DNA, the CDR3 is TGTGCCAGCAGCGGAGGGAGGGTTGGGGCCAACGTCCTGACTTTC. Variable domain in full (rest from reference TRBV28 and TRBJ2-6): DVKVTQSSRYLVKRTGEKVFLECVQDMDHENMFWYRQDPGLGLRLIYFSYDVKMKEKGDIPEGYSVSREKKERFSLILESASTNQTSMYLCASSGGRVGANVLTFGAGSRLTVL.

The V and J genes are TRBV7-3 and TRBJ1-1; D is uncertain. The germline V gene encodes CDR1 SGHTA and CDR2 FQGTGA. The CDR3 is 15 amino acids. V gave up 0 bases and J gave up 3 bases, with 11 bases separating them. The CDR3 DNA is TGTGCCAGCAGCTTAACGTTTGGTGGGGACACTGAAGCTTTCTTT. This gives the protein CASSLTFGGDTEAFF.

The chain has TRBV18 and TRBJ1-2; TRBD1 aligns across 7 bases. CDR1 and CDR2 from the germline V gene are KGHSH and LQKENI. There are 15 residues in the CDR3. The V gene end was trimmed by 1 base and the J gene end by 6 bases; junction bases not matched to a gene: 8. In DNA form, the CDR3 reads TGTGCCAGCTCACCACTACAGGGGACGTCGAATGGCTACACCTTC. It encodes CASSPLQGTSNGYTF. The full variable domain, its missing parts supplied by reference TRBV18 and TRBJ1-2, is NAGVMQNPRHLVRRRGQEARLRCSPMKGHSHVYWYRQLPEEGLKFMVYLQKENIIDESGMPKERFSAEFPKEGPSILRIQQVVRGDSAAYFCASSPLQGTSNGYTFGSGTRLTVV.

V usage is TRBV5-3 and J usage is TRBJ1-1, with 7 bases matching TRBD1. TRBV5-3 is recorded as an ORF, its role being uncertain. The CDR3 extends over 18 amino acids. V gave up 4 bases and J gave up 9 bases; unmatched junction bases: 24. CDR3 DNA: TGTGCCAGAAGCCATGAATTCCGGGACAGATGTGGCCCCGTCCAAGCTTTCTTT. It yields the protein CARSHEFRDRCGPVQAFF.

The rearrangement links TRBV4-3 to TRBJ2-2; D is unresolved. Between the trimmed V and J ends, which lost 0 bases and 4 bases, there was a span of 6 bases. Germline loops: CDR1 LGHNA, CDR2 YSLEER. The CDR3 is 14 amino acids. CDR3 nucleotides: TGCGCCAGCAGCCAAGAGAGCCGCACCGGGGAGCTGTTTTTT. Protein: CASSQESRTGELFF.

The rearrangement links TRBV28 to TRBJ2-7; 9 bases fit TRBD2. V was pared by 6 bases and J by 6 bases, with 12 bases of the junction left unmatched. CDR3 length equals 15 residues. Looked up from germline, CDR1 is MDHEN and CDR2 is SYDVKM. In DNA form, the CDR3 reads TGTGCCAGCAGCTCCCTGGGGGTAGCGGGAGTCGAGCAGTACTTC. This sequence encodes CASSSLGVAGVEQYF.

The chain is built from TRBV28 and TRBJ2-6; no reliable D call. Trimming cost V 7 bases and J 3 bases, with 13 bases left between them. This CDR3 is 15 amino acids long. Germline assignment: CDR1 MDHEN and CDR2 SYDVKM. The CDR3: CASKVDGNGANVLTF. The CDR3 DNA sequence: TGTGCCAGCAAGGTCGATGGCAATGGGGCCAACGTCCTGACTTTC.

The chain is built from TRBV5-6 and TRBJ2-3; 8 bases are a match to TRBD1. From germline, CDR1 is SGHDT and CDR2 YYEEEE. The CDR3 contains 15 residues. The V and J ends lost 1 base and 4 bases, in that order; junction bases with no gene match: 5. The CDR3 is CASSLSDRGADTQYF. CDR3 DNA: TGTGCCAGCAGCTTGAGCGACAGGGGTGCAGATACGCAGTATTTT.

The gene calls are TRBV5-1 and TRBJ2-1; D is unclear. The CDR3 has 15 amino acids. CDR1 and CDR2 from the germline V gene are SGHRS and YFSETQ. V was shortened by 2 bases and J by 0 bases, with 9 bases between the two germline ends. This CDR3 is CASSLEANSYNEQFF. The CDR3 DNA is TGCGCCAGCAGCTTAGAGGCAAACTCCTACAATGAGCAGTTCTTC.

This chain joins TRBV2 and TRBJ1-2; D remains unclear. The germline V gene encodes CDR1 SNHLY and CDR2 FYNNEI. The V gene lost 6 bases and the J gene lost 6 bases, with 23 bases spanning the gap. The CDR3 contains 16 residues. This CDR3 reads CASSYIPAVLTDGYTF. Written as DNA, the CDR3 is TGTGCCAGCAGCTATATTCCGGCAGTCCTTACAGATGGCTACACCTTC.

V usage is TRBV5-6 and J usage is TRBJ2-5; possibly TRBD1 for D (6 bases). V was trimmed by 3 bases and J by 7 bases, leaving 16 bases between them. The length of the CDR3 is 14 residues. Per germline, CDR1 SGHDT and CDR2 YYEEEE. This CDR3 is CASSSLNREGTQYF. As DNA, the CDR3 is TGTGCCAGCAGCTCACTAAACAGGGAAGGGACCCAGTACTTC.

V and J are TRBV2 and TRBJ2-4; 7 nucleotides agree with TRBD1. Germline V CDR1 and CDR2: SNHLY, FYNNEI. The length of the CDR3 is 16 residues. With 5 bases clipped from V and 0 bases from J, the junction kept 7 bases outside the gene matches. The CDR3 DNA sequence: TGTGCCAGCAGTAGGACCAGGGGGTTAGCCAAAAACATTCAGTACTTC. Encoded protein: CASSRTRGLAKNIQYF.

The gene calls are TRBV19 and TRBJ2-3; 8 bases map to TRBD1. V lost 5 bases to trimming and J lost 15 bases; unmatched junction nucleotides: 25. The CDR3 is 17 residues long. Germline CDR1 is LNHDA and CDR2 is SQIVND (reference sequence). The chain's CDR3 is CASSLVGTQFSGTGEYF. The CDR3 bases are TGTGCCAGTAGTTTGGTAGGCACGCAGTTTTCCGGGACAGGTGAATATTTT. The full variable domain, in which reference TRBV19 and TRBJ2-3 provide the parts outside the CDR3, is DGGITQSPKYLFRKEGQNVTLSCEQNLNHDAMYWYRQDPGQGLRLIYYSQIVNDFQKGDIAEGYSVSREKKESFPLTVTSAQKNPTAFYLCASSLVGTQFSGTGEYFGPGTRLTVL.

The rearrangement links TRBV28 to TRBJ2-7; D is possibly TRBD2 (5 bases). Germline values: CDR1 MDHEN, CDR2 SYDVKM. CDR3 length: 13 amino acids. V was shortened by 2 bases and J by 2 bases, with 7 bases between the two germline ends. The CDR3 region is CASSLAGTYEQYF. CDR3 coding DNA: TGTGCCAGCAGTTTAGCGGGTACCTACGAGCAGTACTTC.

The chain links TRBV6-4 to TRBJ2-5; the D is unclear. This CDR3 has 17 residues. Trimming left V 3 bases short and J 0 bases short, with 17 bases between. Germline CDR1 reads MRHNA; CDR2 reads SNTAGT. CDR3 sequence: CASSEWALGEYQETQYF. CDR3 nucleotides: TGTGCCAGCAGTGAATGGGCGTTGGGTGAATACCAAGAGACCCAGTACTTC.

The sample holds a few counts of this clone. V gene TRBV7-8 combines with J gene TRBJ2-5; D remains ambiguous. The V end lost 4 bases, the J end lost 3 bases, and 6 bases lay between the germline ends. The germline V gene encodes CDR1 SGHVS and CDR2 FQNEAQ. This CDR3 has 12 amino acids. The CDR3 DNA reads TGTGCCAGCAGCTCCCACGAAGAGACCCAGTACTTC. This sequence encodes CASSSHEETQYF.

This clone appeared a single time. The CDR3 nucleotides are TGTGCCAGCAGCTTTCTCTGGACAGGGAATGAGCAGTTCTTC. Encoded protein: CASSFLWTGNEQFF. V gene TRBV7-2 combines with J gene TRBJ2-1; the match to TRBD1 covers 8 bases. This CDR3 spans 14 amino acids. Germline-derived CDR1 and CDR2 are SGHTA and FQGNSA. With 3 bases clipped from V and 7 bases from J, the junction kept 5 bases outside the gene matches.